This TCR beta chain stems from a study of T cells in Graves' hyperthyroidism and ophthalmopathy. Study details: It was at initial diagnosis, before any treatment, that peripheral blood was collected.

The definition of stable Graves' hyperthyroidism was no ophthalmopathy progression within 18 months. Every diagnosis used clinical symptoms, serum thyroxine and TRAb, thyroid ultrasound and orbital computed tomography. This clonotype was detected only once. The CDR3 loop spans 13 amino acids. The germline V gene encodes CDR1 LNHDA and CDR2 SQIVND (reference sequence). The V segment lost 10 bases and the J segment 6 bases; nucleotides outside the gene matches: 4. The investigators amplified TCR beta CDR3 regions from RNA transcripts. During a first-round RT-PCR of the TCR CDR3, the HTBI primer set was used. MiXCR, run by TCRdb on the multiplex PCR reads, gives a single entry per CDR3 protein. The data hold around 520,000 distinct CDR3 sequences, with roughly 15% observed a single time.

The chain has TRBV19 and TRBJ2-2; 11 nucleotides match TRBD2. The sequenced sample was blood. The receptor comes from a woman in her forties with Graves' hyperthyroidism. The CDR3 loop reads CATGLAGAGELFF. In nucleotides, the CDR3 is TGTGCCACAGGACTAGCGGGCGCCGGGGAGCTGTTTTTT.